The T cell receptor beta chain under discussion was sequenced for a study of T cell changes during pregnancy in multiple sclerosis (dated by TCRdb to about 2019). Background for the entire study: Changes in the T cell repertoire over the course of pregnancy were examined in this study in women with multiple sclerosis.

Libraries were built with the immunoSEQ multiplex PCR assay. In its TCRdb copy, this immuneACCESS table keeps in-frame sequences only and misses some clones. Where compared with another copy, unresolved V genes explain less than half of these, and the others have no known cause. The sample table holds over 50,000 clones, of which about 92% were seen once. The ten top clones hold about 2% of the sample. About this clone: Its antigen is still unknown. No base qualities exist here, and no much larger clone lies one base off it.

V is pared back by 2 bases and J by 5 bases, with 5 bases lying between the germline termini. CDR1 and CDR2, looked up from the germline V gene, are SGHTA and FQGTGA. The CDR3 numbers 12 residues from cysteine through phenylalanine. The sequence is cut down to CDR3 DNA, 36 bases in frame from base 1. The V gene is TRBV7-3 and the J gene is TRBJ2-3, with no reliable assignment of the D segment. Source: peripheral blood, taken in the second trimester of pregnancy. The TCR sequence derives from a female donor with multiple sclerosis, enrolled in a pregnancy study. CDR3 protein: CASSLSGDTQYF. The DNA is as follows: TGTGCCAGCAGCTTATCAGGAGATACGCAGTATTTT.